Listed below are T cell receptor beta chains from one sample, sequenced in a study of metastatic and nonmetastatic thyroid tumors. TCRdb recomputed clones from the PCR reads via MiXCR. This sample has more than 65,000 clones; 14% occur once, and the top ten carry 6.5%. Sequencing input: blood. These receptors came from a male donor with papillary thyroid cancer or a benign thyroid nodule (not recorded which). Some clones in this sample may be carry-over from other donors' samples. CDR3s include the opening cysteine and the closing phenylalanine or tryptophan. A D gene is named only where the DNA matches it firmly. Size tells how often a clone was seen (once, few, many) or the class of an expanded clone, and some rows leave it out.

size	V	D	J	CDR3	DNA
many	TRBV7-9	TRBD1	TRBJ2-1	CASSFRQGGDEQFF	TGTGCCAGCAGCTTTCGACAGGGGGGCGATGAGCAGTTCTTC
.	TRBV6-6	.	TRBJ1-3	CASSYSSPNSGNTIYF	TGTGCCAGCAGTTACTCGTCCCCCAACTCTGGAAACACCATATATTTT
.	TRBV6-2/TRBV6-3	TRBD1	TRBJ1-1	CASILQGAVTEAFF	TGTGCCAGCATTCTACAGGGGGCGGTCACTGAAGCTTTCTTT
many	TRBV20-1	TRBD1	TRBJ1-2	CSAREGTGSYGYTF	TGCAGTGCTAGAGAGGGGACAGGGAGTTATGGCTACACCTTC
many	TRBV9	TRBD1	TRBJ1-2	CASSPDRATNYGYTF	TGTGCCAGCAGCCCGGACAGGGCGACTAACTATGGCTACACCTTC
many	TRBV19	.	TRBJ1-1	CASSIGDPAAGIEAFF	TGTGCCAGTAGTATAGGGGATCCGGCGGCGGGGATCGAAGCTTTCTTT
many	TRBV30	TRBD1	TRBJ1-1	CAWGTGGTEAFF	TGTGCCTGGGGAACAGGGGGCACTGAAGCTTTCTTT
many	TRBV11-2	.	TRBJ1-5	CASSLRGGSSNQPQHF	TGTGCCAGCAGCCTTAGGGGGGGATCTAGCAATCAGCCCCAGCATTTT
.	TRBV20-1	.	TRBJ1-2	CSARDRDMGPAGYTF	TGCAGTGCTAGAGATCGGGACATGGGTCCGGCTGGCTACACCTTC
many	TRBV6-2/TRBV6-3	.	TRBJ1-1	CASSPWTGVNTEAFF	TGTGCCAGCAGTCCATGGACGGGAGTGAACACTGAAGCTTTCTTT
once	TRBV2	TRBD1	TRBJ1-1	CASSNRGGITEAFF	TGTGCCAGCAGCAACAGGGGCGGGATCACTGAAGCTTTCTTT
many	TRBV6-2/TRBV6-3	.	TRBJ2-7	CASNEGFIPYEQYF	TGTGCCAGCAACGAGGGGTTCATCCCCTACGAGCAGTACTTC
.	TRBV11-1	TRBD2	TRBJ2-7	CASSSPREGSSYEQYF	TGTGCCAGCAGCTCCCCTCGGGAGGGTAGCTCCTACGAGCAGTACTTC
many	TRBV11-2	.	TRBJ2-1	CASSIDGQSYNEQFF	TGTGCCAGCAGCATCGACGGACAGTCCTACAATGAGCAGTTCTTC
many	TRBV10-3	.	TRBJ2-6	CAISESGGPGANVLTF	TGTGCCATCAGTGAGTCTGGGGGGCCTGGGGCCAACGTCCTGACTTTC
many	TRBV18	.	TRBJ1-1	CASSPSSSGTEAFF	TGTGCCAGCTCACCAAGTAGTAGTGGGACTGAAGCTTTCTTT
many	TRBV20-1	.	TRBJ1-2	CSAPGLQVANYGYTF	TGCAGTGCTCCGGGACTCCAGGTGGCTAACTATGGCTACACCTTC
many	TRBV28	.	TRBJ1-2	CASSTNWGYTF	TGTGCCAGCAGTACTAACTGGGGCTACACCTTC
.	TRBV6-2/TRBV6-3	.	TRBJ2-1	CASGYGGEQFF	TGTGCCAGCGGTTATGGTGGTGAGCAGTTCTTC
many	TRBV19	.	TRBJ2-4	CASVGDSGIQYF	TGTGCCAGTGTAGGGGACTCGGGCATTCAGTACTTC
.	TRBV10-1	.	TRBJ2-7	CASSRGGAPYEQYF	TGCGCCAGCAGTCGCGGTGGAGCCCCCTACGAGCAGTACTTC
many	TRBV9	TRBD1	TRBJ1-3	CASSMNRGPSGNTIYF	TGTGCCAGCAGCATGAACAGGGGCCCCTCTGGAAACACCATATATTTT
many	TRBV28	TRBD2	TRBJ2-3	CASSEPGTSYDGNTQYF	TGTGCCAGCAGTGAGCCCGGGACTAGTTATGATGGAAATACGCAGTATTTT
many	TRBV12-3/TRBV12-4	.	TRBJ2-3	CASQIRGTDTQYF	TGTGCCAGCCAAATTCGGGGAACAGATACGCAGTATTTT
few	TRBV28	.	TRBJ2-1	CASSLVSVNEQFF	TGTGCCAGCAGTTTGGTTAGCGTGAATGAGCAGTTCTTC
many	TRBV4-1	.	TRBJ1-2	CASSQESAEGRGYTF	TGCGCCAGCAGCCAAGAAAGTGCCGAGGGACGTGGCTACACCTTC
many	TRBV6-1	.	TRBJ2-5	CASRTQETQYF	TGTGCCAGCAGAACTCAAGAGACCCAGTACTTC
many	TRBV5-1	TRBD2	TRBJ2-1	CASSPSGRDGNEQFF	TGCGCCAGCAGCCCTAGCGGGAGAGATGGAAATGAGCAGTTCTTC
many	TRBV25-1	TRBD1	TRBJ2-2	CATGTANTGELFF	TGTGCTACAGGGACAGCGAACACCGGGGAGCTGTTTTTT
once	TRBV20-1	TRBD1	TRBJ1-2	CSARVTTTGDGYTF	TGCAGTGCTAGGGTAACCACGACAGGGGACGGCTACACCTTC
many	TRBV11-1	TRBD2	TRBJ2-1	CASSSGAGDARGQFF	TGTGCCAGCAGCTCGGGAGCGGGAGATGCCCGGGGGCAGTTCTTC
many	TRBV12-3/TRBV12-4	TRBD2	TRBJ2-3	CASSLGYGRTDTQYF	TGTGCCAGCAGTTTAGGATACGGGAGGACAGATACGCAGTATTTT
many	TRBV6-1	TRBD2	TRBJ2-1	CASTHLRASGRNEQFF	TGTGCCAGCACCCACTTGAGGGCTAGCGGGAGAAATGAGCAGTTCTTC
many	TRBV19	.	TRBJ2-4	CASMNGLIQYF	TGTGCCAGTATGAACGGACTCATTCAGTACTTC
.	TRBV4-2	TRBD2	TRBJ2-1	CASSQLRTSEGNEQFF	TGTGCCAGCAGCCAACTCCGGACTAGCGAGGGCAATGAGCAGTTCTTC
many	TRBV30	TRBD2	TRBJ2-2	CAWSAGTSALNTGELFF	TGTGCCTGGAGTGCCGGGACTAGCGCGTTAAACACCGGGGAGCTGTTTTTT
many	TRBV18	TRBD2	TRBJ2-2	CASSLGTTGAGELFF	TGTGCCAGCTCACTGGGGACTACCGGGGCCGGGGAGCTGTTTTTT
.	TRBV20-1	.	TRBJ1-1	CSASGGAGAEAFF	TGCAGTGCTAGCGGGGGCGCGGGTGCTGAAGCTTTCTTT
.	TRBV12-3/TRBV12-4	.	TRBJ1-1	CASSLQGMNTEAFF	TGTGCCAGCAGTTTACAGGGTATGAACACTGAGGCTTTCTTT
many	TRBV20-1	.	TRBJ1-1	CSARDTVNTEAFF	TGCAGTGCTAGAGATACGGTGAACACTGAAGCTTTCTTT
few	TRBV27	TRBD1	TRBJ1-4	CASSPRPYRGVEKLFF	TGTGCCAGCAGTCCACGACCCTACAGGGGAGTGGAAAAACTGTTTTTT
many	TRBV30	TRBD2	TRBJ2-3	CAWANGLAGYTDTQYF	TGTGCCTGGGCAAATGGACTAGCGGGGTACACAGATACGCAGTATTTT
few	TRBV28	.	TRBJ1-2	CASTRTQANYGYTF	TGTGCCAGCACACGTACACAGGCCAACTATGGCTACACCTTC
.	TRBV6-1	TRBD1	TRBJ1-2	CASSLQGGYGYTF	TGTGCCAGCAGTTTACAGGGGGGCTATGGCTACACCTTC
many	TRBV6-5	.	TRBJ2-7	CASSYSRGYEQYF	TGTGCCAGCAGTTACTCCAGGGGTTACGAGCAGTACTTC
many	TRBV6-1	.	TRBJ2-2	CASRGTGELFF	TGTGCCAGCAGAGGCACCGGGGAGCTGTTTTTT
many	TRBV11-1	TRBD2	TRBJ2-1	CASSSTAGGPVNEQFF	TGTGCCAGCAGCTCTACAGCGGGAGGGCCGGTTAATGAGCAGTTCTTC
many	TRBV24-1	TRBD1	TRBJ1-5	CAIKQGRIGNQPQHF	TGTGCCATCAAACAGGGGAGGATAGGCAATCAGCCCCAGCATTTT
.	TRBV7-2	TRBD2	TRBJ2-1	CASSYIVLAGVNPYNEQFF	TGTGCCAGCAGCTATATAGTACTAGCGGGAGTGAACCCCTACAATGAGCAGTTCTTC
few	TRBV27	.	TRBJ1-6	CGKGGRNSPLHF	TGTGGAAAGGGGGGCCGTAATTCACCCCTCCACTTT
many	TRBV29-1	.	TRBJ1-3	CSVRTAFSGNTIYF	TGCAGCGTTAGGACAGCTTTCTCTGGAAACACCATATATTTT
.	TRBV2	.	TRBJ2-5	CASSQGGVGETQYF	TGTGCCAGCAGTCAAGGAGGGGTCGGGGAGACCCAGTACTTC
many	TRBV19	TRBD1	TRBJ1-5	CASSPDRTRTVNQPQHF	TGTGCCAGTAGCCCGGACAGGACGCGGACTGTCAATCAGCCCCAGCATTTT
.	TRBV2	TRBD2	TRBJ2-1	CASRGGLAGFNNEQFF	TGTGCCAGCAGGGGGGGACTAGCGGGATTTAACAATGAGCAGTTCTTC
.	TRBV20-1	.	TRBJ2-3	CSARRQSDTQYF	TGCAGTGCGCGGAGACAATCAGATACGCAGTATTTT
many	TRBV27	.	TRBJ2-6	CASSPFVPSGANVLTF	TGTGCCAGCAGTCCCTTCGTTCCCTCTGGGGCCAACGTCCTGACTTTC
many	TRBV5-1	TRBD1	TRBJ2-1	CASSKGQSSYNEQFF	TGCGCCAGCAGCAAGGGACAGAGCTCCTACAATGAGCAGTTCTTC
many	TRBV30	.	TRBJ2-5	CAWSSRSRETQYF	TGTGCCTGGAGTTCCCGGTCCCGGGAGACCCAGTACTTC
many	TRBV11-2	.	TRBJ1-1	CASSPSRPYEDTEAFF	TGTGCCAGCAGCCCCAGTCGTCCCTACGAGGACACTGAAGCTTTCTTT
many	TRBV5-1	.	TRBJ1-2	CASSLPDRGYGYTF	TGCGCCAGCAGCTTGCCGGACAGAGGCTATGGCTACACCTTC